This record concerns one T cell receptor (beta chain) sequence. Its antigen is as yet unknown. CDR1 is MGHDK, CDR2 SYGVNS, per germline. V was clipped by 3 bases and J by 10 bases, with 9 bases between them. The CDR3 sequence is 12 residues long. The sample originates from a study of cytomegalovirus exposure and HLA in healthy donors. 13 Jbeta primers and 60 Vbeta primers were used for the PCR. Data came from immunoSEQ multiplex PCR; TCRdb stores just in-frame clones and leaves some out. The sample consists of about 110,000 clones, roughly 82% of them appearing once. Despite likely unrecorded immune exposures, the donors were nominally healthy at the time of sampling. Study outcomes and limitations: The listing of roughly 160 TCR beta chains classed them as cytomegalovirus-associated.

The sample consisted of PBMCs. The chain uses TRBV25-1 and TRBJ1-4; D is unresolved. The origin of this receptor is a man under 40 in good health and CMV-seropositive. The CDR3 nucleotides read TGTGCCAGCAGTGATGCGGTTGGAAAACTGTTTTTT. This codes for CASSDAVGKLFF.